This T cell receptor beta chain was sequenced during a study of cytomegalovirus exposure and HLA in healthy donors (dated by TCRdb to the late 2010s). Notes on the research overall: In an earlier analysis of fewer than 750 of the donors, around 300 Gb of sequence data and 95 million to 130 million unique TCR beta sequences from roughly 200 million T cells were reported. HLA typing covered class I and class II loci at four-digit resolution. An early release that covered roughly 600 HLA-typed donors contained about 300 gigabases of sequencing data and around 85 million unique TCR sequences. The genetic ancestry cluster associated with self-reported Caucasian donors included over 80% of the 300 to 450 genotyped donors. The number of donors typed differed by locus, with 629-630 for A, B, C, DRB1 and DQB1, approximately 500 for DQA1, 600 to 610 for DPA1, and 450 to 480 for DPB1. Using immunosequencing, the study profiled T cell repertoires from 500 to 800 subjects and related those repertoires to cytomegalovirus serostatus. Donor age, sex, ethnicity and CMV serostatus were compiled alongside the repertoire data. The later analysis used no new phenotypic data to find candidate immune exposures, relying instead on TCR beta sequences and their occurrence across donors. Four to six DR-DQ haplotypes were handled as single units for association and clustering, since linkage in the cohort was strong. To predict cytomegalovirus infection status, the study combined high-throughput TCR immunosequencing, statistical association of individual TCRs with disease status, and machine learning. An earlier analysis of fewer than 750 of the donors used high-throughput TCR beta sequencing to judge whether each TCR beta V gene segment behaved as functional or pseudogenic. In a later genetic analysis, genome-wide SNP genotypes for about three fifths of the roughly 670 donors were used, and that subset was treated as a discovery cohort. Along with the approximately 620-subject first cohort, a separate validation cohort of around 110 different subjects was used. On average, 235,054 unique TCR beta nucleotide sequences were sequenced per donor among a few hundred genotyped donors of the cohort, with roughly 18% of those sequences being non-productive. Every discovery cohort repertoire had been produced on one sequencing platform. The study aimed to test whether cataloging public T cell receptors could reveal signatures of past pathogen exposure. In a later analysis, previously published TCR beta repertoires from 666 donors were re-analyzed and high-resolution HLA genotyping was added so that TCR occurrence patterns could be studied. Broader findings and caveats from the paper: The authors suggested that the approach could potentially be generalized to other disease states and immunological phenotypes. The earlier analysis of almost 600 of the donors excluded approximately 15 rarely observed V segments, including chromosome 9 orphons, because counts were too low. According to a later analysis, parvovirus B19, influenza, CMV and Epstein-Barr virus appeared linked to several top co-occurrence clusters. V-gene and J-gene trimming of TCR beta chains was associated with a missense DCLRE1C variant in a later genetic analysis, and the association was replicated in an independent cohort. Some IMGT-functional V segments, including TRBV6-2 and TRBV6-3, could not be told apart with the 87-base-pair reads, so those segments were excluded. The sequencing pipeline was judged likely to have produced a cluster of highly shared sequence variants as a technical artifact. In a later analysis, most CMV-associated TCR beta chains were found to appear HLA-restricted, with HLA associations seemingly driven largely by CMV exposure. The cohort was sequenced for TCR beta chains only, and without alpha or paired-chain data the features that could be detected were limited. In a later analysis, TCR association rates were found to vary across HLA loci, with the most associated TCRs seen for DRB1 alleles and the fewest for HLA-C alleles. A further reported finding was that TCR beta sequences accurately predicted the HLA-A and HLA-B alleles for most subjects in the first cohort. Presence/absence analyses assumed roughly uniform sequencing depth across donors, an assumption that may not hold. In a later analysis, HLA-associated TCR beta chains showed more clonal expansion and lower generation probabilities than non-associated chains that were equally common. In vitro tests confirmed that a few of the cytomegalovirus-associated TCR beta chains recognize cytomegalovirus antigens. Correlated functional status among segregating V segments might be attributable to linkage disequilibrium, but an unknown experimental factor could not be ruled out. In the study, some 160 TCR beta chains were listed as associated with cytomegalovirus. Because HLA typing was missing for some donors at each locus, association tests included only the typed subset. At a false discovery rate of 0.05, a later analysis linked about 16,000 TCR beta sequences to specific HLA alleles. Assigning TCR associations to individual alleles was difficult when HLA alleles, especially DR and DQ, strongly co-occurred. The only immune exposure information available for the cohort was CMV serostatus. An earlier analysis of several hundred of the donors showed that most TCR beta V segments appeared in productive rearrangements either about 87% or about 30% of the time, which broadly matched IMGT annotations. Across donors, most TCR sequences were observed very rarely, whereas some public TCRs were present in many individuals. In a later genetic analysis, fewer N-insertions in productive TCRs were reported among donors in an Asian-associated ancestry cluster than the roughly 670-donor mean. The classifier was reported to diagnose cytomegalovirus status with high specificity and sensitivity in both the original and validation cohorts.

On this clone itself: Its recognized antigen is unknown. The record has no base qualities; no much larger clone is one base away.

The cohort comprised more than 550 healthy bone marrow donors. At the time of sampling, all cohort members were nominally healthy, though unrecorded immune exposures were likely present. The donor tested CMV seronegative and was one of the 352 seronegative cohort members. Each donor provided a peripheral blood sample, and peripheral blood mononuclear cells were used for TCR beta sequencing. The Qiagen DNeasy Blood Extraction Kit was used to extract genomic DNA from the blood cell samples. V gives up 5 bases and J gives up 4 bases, and the segment between their germline ends measures 17 bases. From cysteine to phenylalanine, the CDR3 is 15 amino acids long. The DNA shown is the 45-base CDR3, in frame from base 1. Per the germline V gene, LGHNA is the CDR1 and YSLEER is the CDR2. Libraries were built with the immunoSEQ multiplex PCR assay. A mixture of 60 forward primers for TCR Vbeta segments and 13 reverse primers for TCR Jbeta segments was used in the multiplex PCR. Amplification of the CDR3 region of rearranged TCR beta genes was performed with a multiplex PCR assay on genomic DNA. Amplified TCR beta libraries were sequenced as 87-base-pair reads on the Illumina HiSeq System. Under the source paper's analysis protocol: A later analysis counted about 80 million unique TCR beta chains across the 550 to 700 repertoires, and 10 million to 12 million of these chains were shared by at least two donors. Raw reads were error-corrected and collapsed into unique sequences with a nearest-neighbor algorithm that merged closely related sequences to remove PCR and sequencing errors. To assign V, D and J gene segments, CDR3 sequences were aligned to IMGT reference sequences. Each retained sequence needed at least a six-nucleotide match to both a V gene segment and a J gene segment. A rearrangement was called productive if the CDR3 had no stop codons and remained in frame with V and J, and every other rearrangement was called non-productive. Following IMGT convention, CDR3 was defined as the stretch from the second conserved V-encoded cysteine to the conserved J-encoded phenylalanine. The earlier analysis of about 570 of the donors excluded any sequence lacking an unambiguous match to a single V gene segment. An earlier analysis of several hundred of the donors called V segments functional above 56.7% productive rearrangements and segregating when the between-donor standard deviation exceeded 5%. A statistical classification framework was built for diagnosing cytomegalovirus status from the catalog of TCR beta chain sequences. In a later analysis, V and J genes were assigned by comparing TCR nucleotide sequences against IMGT/GENE-DB human TR gene sequences. A later analysis assigned CDR3 sequences and most-parsimonious VDJ recombination scenarios with the TCRdist pipeline. In a later analysis, every TCR beta chain was defined by the combination of its CDR3 amino acid sequence and its V-gene family, and reads without a unique V-gene family were dropped. To address suspected cross-contamination and a sequencing artifact, a later analysis removed 550 to 750 highly shared, low-generation-probability nucleotide sequences. In a later analysis, a clonal expansion index for each public chain was calculated from normalized within-repertoire ranks of inferred template counts. A later analysis computed generation probabilities with a VDJ recombination model fitted to out-of-frame rearrangements, and checked the results against IGoR. In a later analysis, hypergeometric tests were used to score TCR-TCR, TCR-HLA and TCR-CMV co-occurrence, with a repertoire-size bias correction applied to TCR pairs. In a later analysis, false discovery rates were estimated by permuting HLA or CMV assignments 20 times. A later analysis grouped co-occurring TCRs with DBSCAN, adding TCRdist sequence similarity when clustering within HLA-allele-positive subsets. Repertoires with fewer than 30,000 or more than 120,000 public chains, plus five repertoires with anomalous nucleotide sharing, were excluded from co-occurrence clustering. Entries here come from immuneACCESS through TCRdb and include only in-frame sequences with V and J called. Some clones fail to appear in such tables; in the studies checked, an unresolved V gene covers under half of the shortfall, and the cause of the remainder is unknown. That table supplies the V and J calls and clone size; D and trimming were determined from the DNA. This sample lists approximately 190,000 clones; over 70% were detected once. Over 3.5% of the sample rests with the top ten.

This clonotype was sampled from a man in his fifties in good health and CMV-seronegative. Recombination joined TRBV4-3 with TRBJ1-1, and TRBD1 may be the D gene, going by 6 matching bases. The source material was PBMCs. The CDR3 reads CASSTQTGMGTEAFF. The DNA sequence reads TGCGCCAGCAGCACTCAAACAGGGATGGGCACTGAAGCTTTCTTT.